Listed below are T cell receptor beta chains from one sample, sequenced in a study of blood T cell repertoires in COVID-19. Assay used: immunoSEQ multiplex PCR; TCRdb lists only in-frame clones, some missing. The sample has some 52,000 clones, around 86% seen once. The sample consisted of peripheral blood. The receptors originated from a man between 70 and 80 years old with acute or convalescent COVID-19. Each CDR3 is given without its conserved first and last residue.

v_gene,j_gene,len,CDR3aa
TRBV4-3,TRBJ1-3,13,ASSQQGNSGNTIY
TRBV7-2,TRBJ2-1,12,ASAPGQPHNEQF
TRBV19,TRBJ2-6,14,ASSSHSSSGANVLT
TRBV24-1,TRBJ2-1,13,ATSTKGFLYNEQF
TRBV10-3,TRBJ2-7,13,AISEYSIETYEQY
TRBV27,TRBJ1-2,15,ASSSSAAGGRFYGYT
TRBV12-3/TRBV12-4,TRBJ2-1,11,ASKLGSGGEQF
TRBV6-5,TRBJ2-3,13,ASTQTRGSTDTQY
TRBV5-1,TRBJ2-3,13,ASSLVAGVTDTQY
TRBV10-3,TRBJ1-6,15,AISEFQQAIYNSPLH
TRBV9,TRBJ1-5,12,ASSGTGRGQPQH
TRBV11-2,TRBJ1-3,14,ASSSGQGKTGNTIY
TRBV7-2,TRBJ1-1,15,ASSSPGQGSQNTEAF
TRBV7-2,TRBJ1-1,13,ASSLVTGGWTEAF
TRBV6-4,TRBJ1-2,10,ASRDQGYGYT
TRBV28,TRBJ1-6,14,ASSRISQVINSPLH
TRBV19,TRBJ2-7,13,ASSPRDRGLYEQY
TRBV27,TRBJ1-5,16,ASSPQGIGGGINQPQH
TRBV5-1,TRBJ1-4,12,ASRPGTGDGKLF
TRBV7-8,TRBJ2-5,12,ASSLTGGSETQY
TRBV19,TRBJ2-1,13,ASSIGLAGAVEQF
TRBV6-5,TRBJ1-4,13,ASSYGGVTNEKLF
TRBV5-6,TRBJ1-5,15,ASSLYRTGVGNQPQH
TRBV9,TRBJ1-1,9,ASSVTGEAF
TRBV7-8,TRBJ1-2,14,ASSHLRTPRGDGYT
TRBV7-8,TRBJ1-1,13,ASSLDGAENTEAF
TRBV29-1,TRBJ1-1,11,SVEGQGSPEAF
TRBV24-1,TRBJ2-1,11,ATSDFSGNEQF
TRBV6-1,TRBJ2-3,15,ASSGYPTSPSTDTQY
TRBV5-5,TRBJ2-7,11,ASSTTGAHEQY
TRBV7-9,TRBJ2-2,15,ASSLTLGQKNTGELF
TRBV7-2,TRBJ2-3,14,ASSLRGQGSSDTQY
TRBV9,TRBJ2-7,11,ARSLGQGDEQY
TRBV5-8,TRBJ2-2,14,ASSLTSGRGTGELF
TRBV7-2,TRBJ1-2,11,ASSLDQNYGYT
TRBV28,TRBJ1-6,13,ASRRDSSTGSPLH
TRBV18,TRBJ2-2,12,ASSPRHSTGELF
TRBV7-9,TRBJ1-1,11,ASSSQGGGEAF
TRBV19,TRBJ1-5,13,ASSIHITVNQPQH
TRBV2,TRBJ1-5,12,ASRRNGGHQPQH
TRBV6-5,TRBJ2-5,10,ATGRGRKTQY
TRBV5-5,TRBJ1-3,15,ASSLLGDRGAGNTIY
TRBV7-9,TRBJ1-4,11,ASSLTANEKLF
TRBV27,TRBJ2-6,16,ASSFYPTTGAGANVLT
TRBV9,TRBJ2-1,13,ASSRDRQGLNEQF
TRBV11-2,TRBJ1-4,12,ASSGRDFNEKLF
TRBV24-1,TRBJ2-1,14,ATSGRGRIGDNEQF
TRBV6-2/TRBV6-3,TRBJ2-7,10,ASSARRDKQY
TRBV5-1,TRBJ2-7,13,ASSGTSGISYEQY
TRBV7-9,TRBJ2-7,14,ASSTPGLAGGPSQY
TRBV5-5,TRBJ1-1,12,ASSSRGVNTEAF
TRBV7-8,TRBJ1-1,13,ASSKRTGPNTEAF
TRBV10-2,TRBJ1-1,12,ASLRGNMNTEAF